Each of the 18 T cell receptor beta chains below was sequenced from the same sample in a study of blood T cell repertoires in COVID-19 (dated by TCRdb to the early 2020s). Libraries were constructed by the immunoSEQ multiplex PCR assay. TCRdb took this table from immuneACCESS and kept in-frame rearrangements with V and J called. Such tables lack part of the clones; where checked against another copy, unresolved V genes explain under half of the gap, and the rest is unexplained. The sample yields some 130,000 clones; approximately 88% were counted once. Of the sample, roughly 2.2% falls within the top ten clones. The source material was peripheral blood. All receptors derive from a man aged 70 or older with active COVID-19.

The chain links TRBV10-2 to TRBJ2-1, with TRBD2 matching over 9 bases. Looked up from germline, CDR1 is WSHSY and CDR2 is SAAADI. This CDR3 has 15 residues. V trimming: 4 bases; J trimming: 3 bases; junction bases outside the gene matches: 4. The CDR3 DNA is TGCGCCAGCAGTGCGGCTAGCGGGAACTACAATGAGCAGTTCTTC. It yields the protein CASSAASGNYNEQFF.

The CDR3 protein is CASSSQGLQGRREQYF. The CDR3, as DNA: TGTGCCAGCAGTTCTCAGGGTTTACAGGGCAGAAGGGAGCAGTACTTC. V gene TRBV6-5 combines with J gene TRBJ2-7; tentatively, D is TRBD1 (6 bases). The CDR3 is 16 amino acids. V was shortened by 4 bases and J by 7 bases, with 23 bases between the two germline ends. The V gene's germline CDR1 is MNHEY and CDR2 SVGAGI.

This chain links TRBV28 with TRBJ1-2, with D possibly TRBD1 on 6 matching bases. CDR1 is MDHEN, CDR2 SYDVKM, per germline. This CDR3 spans 15 amino acids. The V end lost 6 bases, the J end lost 0 bases, and 14 bases lay between the germline ends. CDR3 DNA: TGTGCCAGCAGGCCGCCCAGGGGAGCTAACTATGGCTACACCTTC. As protein: CASRPPRGANYGYTF.

V gene TRBV9 combines with J gene TRBJ2-1; 7 bases map to TRBD2. The germline CDR1 and CDR2 sequences are SGDLS and YYNGEE. This CDR3 contains 15 residues. V lost 0 bases to trimming and J lost 5 bases; unmatched junction nucleotides: 5. CDR3 sequence reads: CASSVVPSGNNEQFF. CDR3 DNA: TGTGCCAGCAGCGTAGTACCTAGCGGTAACAATGAGCAGTTCTTC.

This clone is a singleton in its sample. The rearrangement joins TRBV27 to TRBJ1-2, with a weak D call TRBD1 (6 bases). Germline lookup yields CDR1 MNHEY and CDR2 SMNVEV (reference sequence). V lost 6 bases to trimming and J lost 4 bases, with 12 bases between them. This CDR3 spans 13 amino acids. DNA of the CDR3: TGTGCCAGCAGGTTCACAGGGTCCTATGGCTACACCTTC. It yields the protein CASRFTGSYGYTF.

The chain is built from TRBV7-2 and TRBJ1-4; D perhaps matches TRBD1 (6 bases). V was cut by 8 bases and J by 6 bases, with 16 bases left in between. Looked up from germline, CDR1 is SGHTA and CDR2 is FQGNSA. This CDR3 is built from 14 residues. CDR3: CASARGGADEKLFF. The CDR3, as DNA: TGTGCCAGCGCCCGGGGGGGGGCGGATGAAAAACTGTTTTTT.

The J gene is TRBJ1-5, the V gene TRBV13, with TRBD1 as a possible D gene (6 bases). The germline V gene has CDR1 PRHDT and CDR2 FYEKMQ (reference sequence). This CDR3 is 15 amino acids long. Trimming took 0 bases from V and 5 from J, leaving 11 bases between them. For the CDR3, the DNA is TGTGCCAGCAGCTTAGGGGGGCCAGGGGATCAGCCCCAGCATTTT. It encodes CASSLGGPGDQPQHF. The whole variable domain, filled in from reference TRBV13 and TRBJ1-5, reads AAGVIQSPRHLIKEKRETATLKCYPIPRHDTVYWYQQGPGQDPQFLISFYEKMQSDKGSIPDRFSAQQFSDYHSELNMSSLELGDSALYFCASSLGGPGDQPQHFGDGTRLSIL.

The chain joins TRBV4-3 to TRBJ2-3, with 10 bases fitting TRBD2. Germline V gives CDR1 LGHNA, CDR2 YSLEER. The CDR3 is 17 amino acids. V shed 0 bases, J shed 5 bases, and the junction held 8 bases outside the gene matches. CDR3 bases: TGCGCCAGCAGCCAAGATTCACTAGCGGGAACGGGAGATACGCAGTATTTT. It yields the protein CASSQDSLAGTGDTQYF.

The rearrangement links TRBV6-5 to TRBJ2-2; a weak D match, TRBD1 (6 bases). The CDR3 loop spans 15 amino acids. In germline, CDR1 is MNHEY, CDR2 SVGAGI. The ends were cut back, 6 bases at V and 5 bases at J, with 16 bases in the middle. The CDR3 sequence: CASRRTGIETGELFF. CDR3 in DNA: TGTGCCAGCAGAAGAACAGGGATAGAGACCGGGGAGCTGTTTTTT.

This chain uses TRBV7-9 with TRBJ2-3, with TRBD2 matching 7 bases. Germline assignment: CDR1 SEHNR and CDR2 FQNEAQ (reference sequence). Trimming at V came to 3 bases and at J to 2 bases, leaving 5 bases not matched to a gene. The CDR3 contains 15 residues. CDR3 coding DNA: TGTGCCAGCAGCTTCGCGGGAGCGGACACAGATACGCAGTATTTT. This translates into CASSFAGADTDTQYF.

The chain joins TRBV27 to TRBJ2-5; 8 bases line up with TRBD1. V shed 0 bases, J shed 1 base, and the junction held 1 base outside the gene matches. CDR1 and CDR2 (germline): MNHEY, SMNVEV (reference sequence). The CDR3 totals 15 residues. The CDR3 DNA is TGTGCCAGCAGTTTATCCGGGACAGGCCAAGAGACCCAGTACTTC. It encodes CASSLSGTGQETQYF.

This chain joins TRBV6-5 and TRBJ1-1; D is unresolved. V dropped 4 bases and J dropped 4 bases, with 13 bases sitting between them. The V gene's germline CDR1 is MNHEY and CDR2 SVGAGI. The CDR3 is 14 amino acids. In DNA form, the CDR3 reads TGTGCCAGCAGTTCCGAGTATTTTGGCACTGAAGCTTTCTTT. This translates into CASSSEYFGTEAFF.

This rearrangement joins TRBV23-1 to TRBJ1-4, with D possibly TRBD1 on 5 matching bases. TRBV23-1 is labeled an ORF, and its function is uncertain. Between the trimmed V and J ends, which lost 4 bases and 7 bases, there was a span of 28 bases. This CDR3 spans 19 amino acids. The CDR3: CASSPTDRPKTYLGEKLFF. The CDR3 DNA reads as TGCGCCAGCAGTCCGACAGACAGACCCAAGACTTACCTGGGTGAAAAACTGTTTTTT.

About this clone itself: One end of the junction varies from germline; a read error may be responsible. This chain joins TRBV19 and TRBJ2-3; 10 nucleotides agree with TRBD2. Germline CDR1 is LNHDA and CDR2 is SQIVND (reference sequence). The CDR3 covers 15 residues. The DNA of the CDR3 is TGTGCCACTAGTCTTCTAGCGGGAGGCACAGATACGCAGTATTTT. As protein: CATSLLAGGTDTQYF.

The chain carries TRBV6-5 and TRBJ2-6; D remains unclear. V lost 1 base to trimming and J lost 1 base, with 5 bases between them. Germline V gene sequence: CDR1 MNHEY, CDR2 SVGAGI. This CDR3 spans 15 amino acids. The CDR3 nucleotides are TGTGCCAGCAGTTACTGGGCTTCTGGGGCCAACGTCCTGACTTTC. Its translation is CASSYWASGANVLTF.

CDR3 DNA: TGTGCCAGCGGAGGTCTAGTCCCCAATGAGCAGTTCTTC. It translates to CASGGLVPNEQFF. The genes are TRBV7-2 and TRBJ2-1; possibly TRBD2 for D (5 bases). V lost 8 bases, J lost 6 bases, and 14 bases lay in between. The CDR3 loop spans 13 amino acids. The germline gives CDR1 SGHTA, CDR2 FQGNSA.

V usage is TRBV5-1 and J usage is TRBJ2-2; TRBD2 aligns across 8 bases. J gave up 8 bases and V 1 base, and 22 bases lay outside the gene matches. This CDR3 spans 20 amino acids. The V gene's germline CDR1 is SGHRS and CDR2 YFSETQ. The CDR3 loop reads CASSLRASSTLAGQGGELFF. DNA for the CDR3: TGCGCCAGCAGCTTGAGGGCCAGCTCCACCTTAGCGGGACAAGGAGGGGAGCTGTTTTTT.

The genes are TRBV5-5 and TRBJ1-1; 7 bases are shared with TRBD1. Per germline, CDR1 SGHKS and CDR2 YYEKEE (reference sequence). The CDR3 has 15 residues. The V and J ends lost 4 bases and 4 bases, in that order; junction bases with no gene match: 10. CDR3 nucleotides: TGTGCCAGCAGCGGTGGACGGCAGGGGGGCACTGAAGCTTTCTTT. Protein product: CASSGGRQGGTEAFF.